This TCR beta chain originates from a study of regulatory T cells in long-lasting Graves disease. This clonotype was detected many times. Its matching antigen is unknown. General study results and limits: Those with persistent Graves' had less TCR diversity than newly diagnosed patients. Persistent disease exhibited a predilection for TRBV28, TRBJ1-2 and TRBJ2-5.

Indicated time point: newly diagnosed GD, antithyroid drugs for less than 3 months. The TCR library was prepared using RNA isolated from PBMCs. A blood draw put about 9.9 milliliters of peripheral blood into EDTA tubes. Germline V gene lookup returns CDR1 MNHNS and CDR2 SASEGT. This CDR3 spans 12 amino acids. V was clipped by 10 bases and J by 3 bases, with 12 bases between them. Building of the TCR beta libraries involved iRepertoire HTBI primers and Arm-PCR of CDR3 regions. Each CDR3 protein gets one entry after TCRdb re-called the multiplex PCR reads with MiXCR. Among roughly 500,000 distinct CDR3 sequences listed, about 14% were seen once. Separately, the same data were catalogued under a study of T cells in Graves' hyperthyroidism and ophthalmopathy. Per that paper: In the first-round RT-PCR of the TCR CDR3, the HTBI primer set was used.

The rearrangement joins TRBV6-1 to TRBJ1-1; D remains ambiguous. The sample was peripheral blood mononuclear cells (PBMCs), taken at new diagnosis, from a patient treated with antithyroid drugs. The sequence was obtained from a man aged 30-40 years with Graves disease. As DNA, the CDR3 is TGTGCCACCGTTAACAGTCACACTGAAGCTTTCTTT. It specifies CATVNSHTEAFF.